The rows below give T cell receptor beta chains drawn from one sample of a study of technical replicates of blood from a handful of donors. Sequencing was performed with immunoSEQ multiplex PCR; in TCRdb, only in-frame clones are kept and a portion is missing. Of about 97,000 clones listed, just under 95% are singletons. Sequenced: T cells isolated from PBMCs. These receptors were obtained from a human donor in good health. Both conserved end residues are part of each CDR3. Each record gives: D gene, V gene, J gene, clone size, CDR3 DNA, CDR3 protein. The D gene is left open where the match is weak. Expanded clones are given a class, and other clones once, few, many or no size at all.

D: NA; V: TRBV5-1; J: TRBJ1-1; size: NA; DNA: TGCGCCAGCAGCTTGGCCGGGGGGGGGAACACTGAAGCTTTCTTT; CDR3: CASSLAGGGNTEAFF
D: TRBD1; V: TRBV5-5; J: TRBJ1-2; size: NA; DNA: TGTGCCAGCACCGGGACAGGGGTTAACTATGGCTACACCTTC; CDR3: CASTGTGVNYGYTF
D: TRBD1; V: TRBV5-4; J: TRBJ2-1; size: NA; DNA: TGTGCCAGCTGGGGACAGGGCCTCTACAATGAGCAGTTCTTC; CDR3: CASWGQGLYNEQFF
D: TRBD2; V: TRBV7-3; J: TRBJ2-3; size: NA; DNA: TGTGCCAGCAGCCCCAGCGGGAGTAACACAGATACGCAGTATTTT; CDR3: CASSPSGSNTDTQYF
D: TRBD1; V: TRBV19; J: TRBJ2-7; size: NA; DNA: TGTGCCAGTAGTATAGGGACAGGCGGCGAGCAGTACTTC; CDR3: CASSIGTGGEQYF
D: TRBD2; V: TRBV28; J: TRBJ2-7; size: once; DNA: TGTGCCAGCAGTTTAGTGCTAGCGGGAGCAAAATACGAGCAGTACTTC; CDR3: CASSLVLAGAKYEQYF
D: NA; V: TRBV5-6; J: TRBJ2-5; size: NA; DNA: TGTGCCAGCAGCGGATTAGCGGATTCGAGCAGGAAGACCCAGTACTTC; CDR3: CASSGLADSSRKTQYF
D: TRBD2; V: TRBV5-1; J: TRBJ2-7; size: NA; DNA: TGCGCCAGCAGCTTGGCCGGTGGAGGGCGGGAGGACGAGCAGTACTTC; CDR3: CASSLAGGGREDEQYF
D: NA; V: TRBV5-1; J: TRBJ2-5; size: NA; DNA: TGCGCCAGCAGCTTGGTCCTAGTTCAAGAGACCCAGTACTTC; CDR3: CASSLVLVQETQYF
D: NA; V: TRBV7-8; J: TRBJ2-1; size: NA; DNA: TGTGCCAGCAGCTTAGCGACAGCCAATGAGCAGTTCTTC; CDR3: CASSLATANEQFF
D: NA; V: TRBV7-2; J: TRBJ2-7; size: NA; DNA: TGTGCCAGCAGCTTAGGACTGGGCTACGAGCAGTACTTC; CDR3: CASSLGLGYEQYF